The rows below give T cell receptor beta chains drawn from one sample of a study of blood T cells in healthy people across ages. One entry per CDR3 protein results from TCRdb running MiXCR on the 5' RACE reads. Among about 1.4 million distinct CDR3 sequences listed, 59% were seen once. The source material was blood. The receptors stem from a man aged 18 to 30 in good health. The CDR3 runs from the conserved cysteine through the conserved F or W. Fields, in order: V gene, clone size, CDR3 length, J gene, D gene, CDR3 protein, CDR3 DNA. D genes are given only for firm matches. Clone size is given for some rows only: seen once, a few or many times, or a class if the clone is expanded.

V gene: TRBV20-1
clone size: few
CDR3 length: 14
J gene: TRBJ2-3
D gene: NA
CDR3 protein: CSARGGLAPDTQYF
CDR3 DNA: TGCAGTGCTAGAGGGGGCCTAGCTCCAGATACGCAGTATTTT

V gene: TRBV25-1
clone size: NA
CDR3 length: 14
J gene: TRBJ1-6
D gene: NA
CDR3 protein: CASSDEQGFSPLHF
CDR3 DNA: TGTGCCAGCAGTGACGAACAGGGTTTTTCACCCCTCCACTTT

V gene: TRBV6-2/TRBV6-3
clone size: NA
CDR3 length: 18
J gene: TRBJ2-6
D gene: NA
CDR3 protein: CVSRKGHDYSSGANVLTF
CDR3 DNA: TGTGTCAGCAGGAAGGGCCACGACTATAGCTCTGGGGCCAACGTCCTGACTTTC

V gene: TRBV4-1
clone size: NA
CDR3 length: 19
J gene: TRBJ2-5
D gene: TRBD1
CDR3 protein: CASSQRIGQGAAYQETQYF
CDR3 DNA: TGCGCCAGCAGCCAAAGAATAGGACAGGGGGCCGCGTACCAAGAGACCCAGTACTTC

V gene: TRBV5-1
clone size: NA
CDR3 length: 15
J gene: TRBJ2-3
D gene: TRBD2
CDR3 protein: CASSSTSGPTDTQYF
CDR3 DNA: TGCGCCAGCAGCTCTACTAGCGGTCCCACAGATACGCAGTATTTT

V gene: TRBV12-5
clone size: few
CDR3 length: 18
J gene: TRBJ1-6
D gene: NA
CDR3 protein: CASGLVPAGSAYNSPLHF
CDR3 DNA: TGTGCTAGTGGTTTGGTACCAGCAGGGAGTGCCTATAATTCACCCCTCCACTTT

V gene: TRBV4-3
clone size: NA
CDR3 length: 15
J gene: TRBJ1-6
D gene: NA
CDR3 protein: CASSQDTGVNSPLHF
CDR3 DNA: TGCGCCAGCAGCCAAGATACAGGCGTTAATTCACCCCTCCACTTT

V gene: TRBV20-1
clone size: NA
CDR3 length: 13
J gene: TRBJ2-7
D gene: NA
CDR3 protein: CSARELASYEQYF
CDR3 DNA: TGCAGTGCTAGAGAACTAGCTAGCTACGAGCAGTACTTC

V gene: TRBV27
clone size: NA
CDR3 length: 15
J gene: TRBJ2-3
D gene: NA
CDR3 protein: CASSHRQTSTDTQYF
CDR3 DNA: TGTGCCAGCAGTCACCGACAGACCTCCACAGATACGCAGTATTTT

V gene: TRBV6-2/TRBV6-3
clone size: NA
CDR3 length: 14
J gene: TRBJ2-7
D gene: TRBD1
CDR3 protein: CASWDSGRFYEQYF
CDR3 DNA: TGTGCCAGCTGGGACAGCGGAAGGTTCTACGAGCAGTACTTC

V gene: TRBV20-1
clone size: once
CDR3 length: 14
J gene: TRBJ1-2
D gene: NA
CDR3 protein: CSAPPPTGNYGYTF
CDR3 DNA: TGCAGTGCTCCCCCCCCGACAGGAAACTATGGCTACACCTTC

V gene: TRBV6-6
clone size: once
CDR3 length: 16
J gene: TRBJ1-1
D gene: TRBD1
CDR3 protein: CASSYGTGELGAEAFF
CDR3 DNA: TGTGCCAGCAGTTACGGGACAGGGGAACTAGGCGCTGAAGCTTTCTTT

V gene: TRBV18
clone size: few
CDR3 length: 13
J gene: TRBJ1-2
D gene: NA
CDR3 protein: CASSPGPDYGYTF
CDR3 DNA: TGTGCCAGCTCACCGGGACCGGACTATGGCTACACCTTC

V gene: TRBV4-1
clone size: NA
CDR3 length: 15
J gene: TRBJ2-7
D gene: TRBD2
CDR3 protein: CASSLRGLGSHEQYF
CDR3 DNA: TGCGCCAGCAGCCTGCGGGGACTAGGGTCACACGAGCAGTACTTC

V gene: TRBV5-1
clone size: NA
CDR3 length: 17
J gene: TRBJ2-1
D gene: TRBD2
CDR3 protein: CASSLGLAGLGYNEQFF
CDR3 DNA: TGCGCCAGCAGCTTGGGACTAGCTGGATTGGGCTACAATGAGCAGTTCTTC

V gene: TRBV4-1
clone size: NA
CDR3 length: 15
J gene: TRBJ2-7
D gene: NA
CDR3 protein: CASSQSHDYGWSQYF
CDR3 DNA: TGCGCCAGCAGCCAATCACACGACTATGGGTGGTCGCAGTACTTC

V gene: TRBV25-1
clone size: NA
CDR3 length: 14
J gene: TRBJ2-5
D gene: NA
CDR3 protein: CATGELADQETQYF
CDR3 DNA: TGTGCCACTGGGGAACTAGCCGACCAAGAGACCCAGTACTTC

V gene: TRBV29-1
clone size: NA
CDR3 length: 13
J gene: TRBJ2-3
D gene: NA
CDR3 protein: CSVEDSSPDTQYF
CDR3 DNA: TGCAGCGTTGAGGACTCTTCACCAGATACGCAGTATTTT

V gene: TRBV10-3
clone size: NA
CDR3 length: 14
J gene: TRBJ2-2
D gene: TRBD2
CDR3 protein: CAIRLAGGTGELFF
CDR3 DNA: TGTGCCATCAGACTAGCGGGAGGGACCGGGGAGCTGTTTTTT

V gene: TRBV7-2
clone size: NA
CDR3 length: 15
J gene: TRBJ2-2
D gene: NA
CDR3 protein: CASSLAYGPGGELFF
CDR3 DNA: TGTGCCAGCAGCTTAGCCTACGGACCGGGCGGGGAGCTGTTTTTT

V gene: TRBV29-1
clone size: few
CDR3 length: 15
J gene: TRBJ2-3
D gene: TRBD2
CDR3 protein: CSVGLAGVFTDTQYF
CDR3 DNA: TGCAGCGTCGGACTAGCGGGGGTTTTCACAGATACGCAGTATTTT

V gene: TRBV4-1
clone size: NA
CDR3 length: 15
J gene: TRBJ2-7
D gene: NA
CDR3 protein: CASSQARDGHNEQYF
CDR3 DNA: TGCGCCAGCAGCCAAGCCCGGGACGGCCACAATGAGCAGTACTTC

V gene: TRBV5-1
clone size: few
CDR3 length: 15
J gene: TRBJ1-1
D gene: NA
CDR3 protein: CASSLVDSMNTEAFF
CDR3 DNA: TGCGCCAGCAGCTTGGTTGACAGCATGAACACTGAAGCTTTCTTT

V gene: TRBV20-1
clone size: NA
CDR3 length: 17
J gene: TRBJ1-6
D gene: NA
CDR3 protein: CSARLFAGVRDNSPLHF
CDR3 DNA: TGCAGTGCTAGATTGTTTGCCGGGGTTAGGGATAATTCACCCCTCCACTTT

V gene: TRBV6-5
clone size: NA
CDR3 length: 14
J gene: TRBJ2-2
D gene: NA
CDR3 protein: CASERTRNVGELFF
CDR3 DNA: TGTGCCAGCGAGCGGACAAGGAATGTCGGGGAGCTGTTTTTT

V gene: TRBV9
clone size: NA
CDR3 length: 14
J gene: TRBJ2-1
D gene: TRBD1
CDR3 protein: CASSGDRGWDEQFF
CDR3 DNA: TGTGCCAGCAGCGGCGACAGGGGTTGGGATGAGCAGTTCTTC

V gene: TRBV3-1
clone size: NA
CDR3 length: 14
J gene: TRBJ2-1
D gene: NA
CDR3 protein: CASSQDPYRNEQFF
CDR3 DNA: TGTGCCAGCAGCCAAGATCCGTACCGGAATGAGCAGTTCTTC

V gene: TRBV7-8
clone size: NA
CDR3 length: 17
J gene: TRBJ2-1
D gene: NA
CDR3 protein: CASSLASGGQGYNEQFF
CDR3 DNA: TGTGCCAGCAGCTTAGCGTCAGGTGGGCAAGGGTACAATGAGCAGTTCTTC

V gene: TRBV10-2
clone size: NA
CDR3 length: 14
J gene: TRBJ2-1
D gene: NA
CDR3 protein: CASTPNRDNNEQFF
CDR3 DNA: TGCGCCAGCACCCCGAACCGGGACAACAATGAGCAGTTCTTC

V gene: TRBV5-5
clone size: few
CDR3 length: 15
J gene: TRBJ1-1
D gene: TRBD1
CDR3 protein: CASSLVTGFITEAFF
CDR3 DNA: TGTGCCAGCAGCTTAGTGACAGGGTTTATCACTGAAGCTTTCTTT

V gene: TRBV7-9
clone size: NA
CDR3 length: 14
J gene: TRBJ2-1
D gene: NA
CDR3 protein: CASLTGGRDNEQFF
CDR3 DNA: TGTGCCAGCCTAACGGGCGGTAGGGACAATGAGCAGTTCTTC

V gene: TRBV24-1
clone size: NA
CDR3 length: 15
J gene: TRBJ2-1
D gene: NA
CDR3 protein: CATSDRKGQNNEQFF
CDR3 DNA: TGTGCCACCAGTGACCGTAAGGGGCAAAACAATGAGCAGTTCTTC

V gene: TRBV18
clone size: NA
CDR3 length: 18
J gene: TRBJ2-6
D gene: NA
CDR3 protein: CASSPRRDGAEGANVLTF
CDR3 DNA: TGTGCCAGCTCACCACGCCGGGACGGGGCGGAAGGGGCCAACGTCCTGACTTTC

V gene: TRBV29-1
clone size: few
CDR3 length: 13
J gene: TRBJ2-1
D gene: NA
CDR3 protein: CSDQTGEYNEQFF
CDR3 DNA: TGCAGCGACCAGACAGGAGAGTACAATGAGCAGTTCTTC

V gene: TRBV27
clone size: NA
CDR3 length: 14
J gene: TRBJ1-4
D gene: TRBD1
CDR3 protein: CASARDRMDEKLFF
CDR3 DNA: TGTGCCAGCGCCAGGGACAGGATGGATGAAAAACTGTTTTTT

V gene: TRBV20-1
clone size: NA
CDR3 length: 13
J gene: TRBJ2-7
D gene: NA
CDR3 protein: CSATRQVTYEQYF
CDR3 DNA: TGCAGTGCCACTAGACAGGTTACCTACGAGCAGTACTTC

V gene: TRBV2
clone size: NA
CDR3 length: 16
J gene: TRBJ2-3
D gene: TRBD2
CDR3 protein: CASGVSAGANTDTQYF
CDR3 DNA: TGTGCCAGCGGCGTATCGGCGGGAGCGAACACAGATACGCAGTATTTT

V gene: TRBV6-6
clone size: once
CDR3 length: 14
J gene: TRBJ1-1
D gene: NA
CDR3 protein: CASSYYTGPSGAFF
CDR3 DNA: TGTGCCAGCAGTTACTACACAGGGCCCTCTGGAGCTTTCTTT

V gene: TRBV12-3/TRBV12-4
clone size: few
CDR3 length: 17
J gene: TRBJ2-3
D gene: TRBD2
CDR3 protein: CASSSVGAGDQPDTQYF
CDR3 DNA: TGTGCCAGCAGTTCCGTGGGAGCGGGGGACCAACCAGATACGCAGTATTTT

V gene: TRBV10-3
clone size: NA
CDR3 length: 15
J gene: TRBJ2-7
D gene: TRBD1
CDR3 protein: CAISGNRGESYEQYF
CDR3 DNA: TGTGCCATCAGTGGAAACAGGGGGGAAAGCTACGAGCAGTACTTC

V gene: TRBV6-5
clone size: NA
CDR3 length: 19
J gene: TRBJ2-7
D gene: NA
CDR3 protein: CASSYTNPAEFGTSGEQYF
CDR3 DNA: TGTGCCAGTAGTTACACGAACCCCGCGGAGTTTGGTACCTCTGGGGAGCAGTACTTC

V gene: TRBV7-2
clone size: NA
CDR3 length: 17
J gene: TRBJ1-6
D gene: TRBD1
CDR3 protein: CASSSNRGLSRGSPLHF
CDR3 DNA: TGTGCCAGCAGTTCAAACAGGGGGCTGAGTAGAGGGTCACCCCTCCACTTT

V gene: TRBV2
clone size: few
CDR3 length: 16
J gene: TRBJ1-2
D gene: TRBD1
CDR3 protein: CASERGRTGVNYGYTF
CDR3 DNA: TGTGCCAGCGAAAGAGGGAGGACAGGCGTTAACTATGGCTACACCTTC

V gene: TRBV20-1
clone size: few
CDR3 length: 11
J gene: TRBJ2-1
D gene: NA
CDR3 protein: CSARYYTEQFF
CDR3 DNA: TGCAGTGCTAGATACTACACTGAGCAGTTCTTC

V gene: TRBV7-2
clone size: few
CDR3 length: 14
J gene: TRBJ2-7
D gene: NA
CDR3 protein: CASSLSTGAYEQYF
CDR3 DNA: TGTGCCAGCAGCTTAAGTACGGGGGCCTACGAGCAGTACTTC

V gene: TRBV4-2
clone size: NA
CDR3 length: 13
J gene: TRBJ2-2
D gene: NA
CDR3 protein: CASRNRNTGELFF
CDR3 DNA: TGTGCCAGCAGAAACCGGAACACCGGGGAGCTGTTTTTT

V gene: TRBV5-1
clone size: NA
CDR3 length: 15
J gene: TRBJ2-2
D gene: NA
CDR3 protein: CASSLRGQVTGELFF
CDR3 DNA: TGCGCCAGCAGCTTGCGGGGGCAGGTCACCGGGGAGCTGTTTTTT

V gene: TRBV12-3/TRBV12-4
clone size: many
CDR3 length: 13
J gene: TRBJ1-5
D gene: NA
CDR3 protein: CASSGGSNQPQHF
CDR3 DNA: TGTGCCAGCAGTGGTGGTAGCAATCAGCCCCAGCATTTT

V gene: TRBV7-2
clone size: NA
CDR3 length: 13
J gene: TRBJ1-5
D gene: NA
CDR3 protein: CASSSNQGQPQHF
CDR3 DNA: TGTGCCAGCAGCTCAAATCAGGGGCAGCCCCAGCATTTT

V gene: TRBV27
clone size: NA
CDR3 length: 19
J gene: TRBJ2-1
D gene: TRBD2
CDR3 protein: CASSSLPGTSGRGLNEQFF
CDR3 DNA: TGTGCCAGCAGTTCCCTCCCCGGGACTAGCGGGAGGGGCCTCAATGAGCAGTTCTTC

V gene: TRBV7-2
clone size: NA
CDR3 length: 16
J gene: TRBJ2-1
D gene: NA
CDR3 protein: CASSPTTSRPYNEQFF
CDR3 DNA: TGTGCCAGCAGCCCTACAACTAGCAGACCTTACAATGAGCAGTTCTTC

V gene: TRBV20-1
clone size: NA
CDR3 length: 13
J gene: TRBJ2-3
D gene: NA
CDR3 protein: CSARKIQGYTQYF
CDR3 DNA: TGCAGTGCTAGAAAAATACAGGGCTATACGCAGTATTTT

V gene: TRBV4-1
clone size: NA
CDR3 length: 16
J gene: TRBJ2-6
D gene: NA
CDR3 protein: CASSQGKGSGANVLTF
CDR3 DNA: TGCGCCAGCAGCCAAGGTAAAGGCTCTGGGGCCAACGTCCTGACTTTC

V gene: TRBV27
clone size: few
CDR3 length: 13
J gene: TRBJ2-7
D gene: NA
CDR3 protein: CASSLSFLYEQYF
CDR3 DNA: TGTGCCAGCAGTTTGTCCTTCTTGTACGAGCAGTACTTC

V gene: TRBV27
clone size: NA
CDR3 length: 15
J gene: TRBJ2-5
D gene: TRBD2
CDR3 protein: CASSLFSGTQETQYF
CDR3 DNA: TGTGCCAGCAGTTTATTTAGCGGGACCCAGGAGACCCAGTACTTC

V gene: TRBV20-1
clone size: NA
CDR3 length: 15
J gene: TRBJ2-1
D gene: TRBD2
CDR3 protein: CSARDPAGARNEQFF
CDR3 DNA: TGCAGTGCTAGAGATCCAGCGGGAGCCAGGAATGAGCAGTTCTTC